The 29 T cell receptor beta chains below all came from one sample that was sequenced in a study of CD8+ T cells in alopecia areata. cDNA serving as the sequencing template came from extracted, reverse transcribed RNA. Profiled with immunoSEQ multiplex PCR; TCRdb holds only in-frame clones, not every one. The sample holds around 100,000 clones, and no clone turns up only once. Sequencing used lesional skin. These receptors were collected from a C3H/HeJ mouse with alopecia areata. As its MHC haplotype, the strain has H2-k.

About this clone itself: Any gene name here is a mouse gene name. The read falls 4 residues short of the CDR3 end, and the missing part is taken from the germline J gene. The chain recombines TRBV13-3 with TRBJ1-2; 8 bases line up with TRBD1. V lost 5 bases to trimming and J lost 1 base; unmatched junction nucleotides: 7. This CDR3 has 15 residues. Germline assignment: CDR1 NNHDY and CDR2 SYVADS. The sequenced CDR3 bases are TGTGCCAGCAGCCCTCGACAGGGGCGAAACTCC. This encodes CASSPRQGRNS. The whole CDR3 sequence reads CASSPRQGRNSDYTF.

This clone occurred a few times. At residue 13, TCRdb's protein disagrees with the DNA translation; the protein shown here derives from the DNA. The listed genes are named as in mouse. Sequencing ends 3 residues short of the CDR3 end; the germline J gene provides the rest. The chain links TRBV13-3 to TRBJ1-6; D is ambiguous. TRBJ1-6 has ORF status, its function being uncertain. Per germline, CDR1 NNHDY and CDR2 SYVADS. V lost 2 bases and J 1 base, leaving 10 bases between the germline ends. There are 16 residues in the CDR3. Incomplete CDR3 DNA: TGTGCCAGCAGTGACTACAGTCCCTCCTATAATTCGCCC. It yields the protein CASSDYSPSYNSP. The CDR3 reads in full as CASSDYSPSYNSPLYF.

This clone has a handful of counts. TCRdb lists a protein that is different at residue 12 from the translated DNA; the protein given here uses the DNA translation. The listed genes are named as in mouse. CDR3 amino acids: CTCSEGGALGNTLYF. The CDR3 DNA, read in part, is TGCACCTGCAGTGAGGGGGGGGCGCTGGGAAATACG. The chain uses TRBV1 and TRBJ1-3; D possibly corresponds to TRBD1 (6 bases). The read falls 3 residues short of the CDR3 end, and the missing part is taken from the germline J gene. CDR1 is NSQYPW, CDR2 LRSPGD, per germline (reference sequence). V was clipped by 4 bases and J by 4 bases, with 14 bases between them. The CDR3 length is 15 residues.

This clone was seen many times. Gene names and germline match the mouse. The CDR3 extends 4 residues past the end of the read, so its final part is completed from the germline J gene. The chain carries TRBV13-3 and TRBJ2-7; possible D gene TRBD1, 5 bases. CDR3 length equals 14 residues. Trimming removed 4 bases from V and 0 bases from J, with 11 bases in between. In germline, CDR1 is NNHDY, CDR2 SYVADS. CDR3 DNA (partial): TGTGCCAGCAGTCTGACAGAATTCTCCTAT. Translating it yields CASSLTEFSY. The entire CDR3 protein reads CASSLTEFSYEQYF.

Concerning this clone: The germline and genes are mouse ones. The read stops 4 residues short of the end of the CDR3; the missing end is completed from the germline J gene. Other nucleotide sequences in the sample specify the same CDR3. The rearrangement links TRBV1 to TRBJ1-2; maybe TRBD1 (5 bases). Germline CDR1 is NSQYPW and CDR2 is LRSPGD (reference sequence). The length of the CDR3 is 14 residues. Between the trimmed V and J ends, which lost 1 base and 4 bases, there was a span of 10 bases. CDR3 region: CTCSAVRGGSDYTF. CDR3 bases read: TGCACCTGCAGTGCAGTCCGGGGGGGCTCC.

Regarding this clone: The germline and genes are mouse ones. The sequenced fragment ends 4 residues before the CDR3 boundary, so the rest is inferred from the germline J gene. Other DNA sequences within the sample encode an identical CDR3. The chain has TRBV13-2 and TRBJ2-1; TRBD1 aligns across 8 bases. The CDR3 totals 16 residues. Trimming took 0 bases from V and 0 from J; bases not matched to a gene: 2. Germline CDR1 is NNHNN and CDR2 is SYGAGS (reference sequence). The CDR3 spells CASGDATGDNYAEQFF. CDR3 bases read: TGTGCCAGCGGTGATGCGACAGGGGATAACTATGCT.

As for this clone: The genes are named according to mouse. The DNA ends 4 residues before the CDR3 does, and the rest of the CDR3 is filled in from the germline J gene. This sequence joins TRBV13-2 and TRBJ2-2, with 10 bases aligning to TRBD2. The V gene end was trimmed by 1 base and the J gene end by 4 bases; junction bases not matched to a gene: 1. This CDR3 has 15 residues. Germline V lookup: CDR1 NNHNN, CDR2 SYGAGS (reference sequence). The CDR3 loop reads CASGDLGGRTGQLYF. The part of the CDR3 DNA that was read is TGTGCCAGCGGTGATCTGGGGGGGCGCACCGGG.

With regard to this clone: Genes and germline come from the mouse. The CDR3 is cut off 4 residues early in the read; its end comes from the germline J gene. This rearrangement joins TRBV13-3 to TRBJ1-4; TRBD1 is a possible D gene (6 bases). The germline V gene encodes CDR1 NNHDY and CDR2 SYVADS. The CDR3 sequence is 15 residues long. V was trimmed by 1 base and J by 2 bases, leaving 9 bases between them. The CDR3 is CASSDTGHSNERLFF. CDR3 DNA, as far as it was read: TGTGCCAGCAGTGATACGGGACACTCCAACGAA.

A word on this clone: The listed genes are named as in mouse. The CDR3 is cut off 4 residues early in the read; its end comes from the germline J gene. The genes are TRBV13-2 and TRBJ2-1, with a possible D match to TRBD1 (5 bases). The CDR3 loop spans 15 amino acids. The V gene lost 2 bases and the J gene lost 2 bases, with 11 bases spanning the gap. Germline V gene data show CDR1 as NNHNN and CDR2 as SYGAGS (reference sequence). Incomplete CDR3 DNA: TGTGCCAGCGGTGAGTTAAGGACATACTATGCT. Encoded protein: CASGELRTYYA. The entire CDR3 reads CASGELRTYYAEQFF.

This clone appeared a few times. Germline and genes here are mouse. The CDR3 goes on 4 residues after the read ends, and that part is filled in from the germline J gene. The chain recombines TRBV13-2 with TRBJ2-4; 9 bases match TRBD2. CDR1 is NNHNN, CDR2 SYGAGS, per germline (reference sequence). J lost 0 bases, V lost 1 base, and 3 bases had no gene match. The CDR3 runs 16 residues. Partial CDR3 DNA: TGTGCCAGCGGTGATCCTGGGGGGGGTAGTCAAAAC. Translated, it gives CASGDPGGGSQN. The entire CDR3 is CASGDPGGGSQNTLYF.

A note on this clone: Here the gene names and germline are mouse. CDR3 loop: CASSDEGLGGLQDTQYF. Incomplete CDR3 DNA: TGTGCCAGCAGTGATGAGGGACTGGGGGGGCTCCAAGAC. The chain is built from TRBV13-3 and TRBJ2-5; 14 nucleotides align to TRBD2. From the germline J gene comes the end of the CDR3, since the read stops 4 residues before it. The germline gives CDR1 NNHDY, CDR2 SYVADS. The CDR3 has 17 amino acids. The ends lost 0 bases at V and 2 bases at J; junction bases unmatched: 2.

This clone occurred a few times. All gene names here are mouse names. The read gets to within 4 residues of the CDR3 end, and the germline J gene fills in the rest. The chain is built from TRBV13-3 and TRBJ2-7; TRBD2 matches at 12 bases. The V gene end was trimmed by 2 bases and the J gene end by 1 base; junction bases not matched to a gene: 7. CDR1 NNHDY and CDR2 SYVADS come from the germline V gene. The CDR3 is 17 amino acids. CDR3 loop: CASSEDWGGARSYEQYF. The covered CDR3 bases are TGTGCCAGCAGTGAAGACTGGGGGGGCGCGAGATCCTAT.

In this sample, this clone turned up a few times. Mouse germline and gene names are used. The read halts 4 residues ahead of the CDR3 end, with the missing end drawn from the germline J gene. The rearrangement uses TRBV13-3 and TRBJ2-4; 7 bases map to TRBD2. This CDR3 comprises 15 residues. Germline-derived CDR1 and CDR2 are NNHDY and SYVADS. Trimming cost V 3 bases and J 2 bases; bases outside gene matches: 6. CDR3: CASSALTGAQNTLYF. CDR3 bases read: TGTGCCAGCAGTGCCCTCACTGGGGCTCAAAAC.

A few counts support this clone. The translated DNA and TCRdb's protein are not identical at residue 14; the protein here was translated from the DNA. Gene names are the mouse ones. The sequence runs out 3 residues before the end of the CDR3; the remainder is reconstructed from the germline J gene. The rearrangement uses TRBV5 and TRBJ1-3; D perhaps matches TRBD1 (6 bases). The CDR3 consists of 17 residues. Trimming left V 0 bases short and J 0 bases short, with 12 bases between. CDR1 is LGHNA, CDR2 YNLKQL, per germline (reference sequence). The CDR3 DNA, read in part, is TGTGCCAGCAGCCAAGATTTCGGGACAAATTCTGGAAATACG. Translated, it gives CASSQDFGTNSGNT. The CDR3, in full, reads CASSQDFGTNSGNTLYF.

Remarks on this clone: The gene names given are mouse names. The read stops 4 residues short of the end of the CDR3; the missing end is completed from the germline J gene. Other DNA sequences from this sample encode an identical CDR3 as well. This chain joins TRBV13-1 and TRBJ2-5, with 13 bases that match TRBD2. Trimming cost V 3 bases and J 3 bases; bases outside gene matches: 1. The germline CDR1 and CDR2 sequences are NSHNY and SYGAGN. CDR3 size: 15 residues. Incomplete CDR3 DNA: TGTGCCAGCAGTGGGACTGGGGGGGCGCAAGAC. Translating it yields CASSGTGGAQD. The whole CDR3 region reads CASSGTGGAQDTQYF.

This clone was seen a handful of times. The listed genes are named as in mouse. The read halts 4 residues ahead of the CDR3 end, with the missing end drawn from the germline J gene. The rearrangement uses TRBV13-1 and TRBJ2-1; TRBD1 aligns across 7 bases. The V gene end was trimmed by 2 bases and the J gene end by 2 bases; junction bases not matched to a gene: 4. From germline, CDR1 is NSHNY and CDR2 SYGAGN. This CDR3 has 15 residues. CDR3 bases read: TGTGCCAGCAGTGAGAGACAGGGCCACTATGCT. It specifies CASSERQGHYA. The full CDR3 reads CASSERQGHYAEQFF.

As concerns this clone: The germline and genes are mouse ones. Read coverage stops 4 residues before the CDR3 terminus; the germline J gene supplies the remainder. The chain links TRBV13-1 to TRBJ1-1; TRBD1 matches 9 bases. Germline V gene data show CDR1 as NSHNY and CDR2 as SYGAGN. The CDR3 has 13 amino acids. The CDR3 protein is CASSVGQGSEVFF. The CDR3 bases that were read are TGTGCCAGCAGTGTCGGACAGGGGTCA.

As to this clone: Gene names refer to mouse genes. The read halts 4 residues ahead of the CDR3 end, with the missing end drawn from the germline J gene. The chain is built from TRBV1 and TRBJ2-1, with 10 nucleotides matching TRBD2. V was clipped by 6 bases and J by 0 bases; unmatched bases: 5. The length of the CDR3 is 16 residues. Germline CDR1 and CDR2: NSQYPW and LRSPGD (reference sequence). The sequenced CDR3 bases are TGCACCTGCAGACTGGGGGGGGAAAATAACTATGCT. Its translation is CTCRLGGENNYA. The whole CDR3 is CTCRLGGENNYAEQFF.

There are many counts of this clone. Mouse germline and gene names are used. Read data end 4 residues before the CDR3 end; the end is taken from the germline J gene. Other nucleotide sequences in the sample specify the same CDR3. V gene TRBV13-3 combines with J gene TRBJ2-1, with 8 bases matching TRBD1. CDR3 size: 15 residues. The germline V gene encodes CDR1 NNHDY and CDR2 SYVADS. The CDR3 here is CASSEGQGARAEQFF. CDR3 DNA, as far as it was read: TGTGCCAGCAGTGAGGGCCAGGGGGCGCGAGCT.

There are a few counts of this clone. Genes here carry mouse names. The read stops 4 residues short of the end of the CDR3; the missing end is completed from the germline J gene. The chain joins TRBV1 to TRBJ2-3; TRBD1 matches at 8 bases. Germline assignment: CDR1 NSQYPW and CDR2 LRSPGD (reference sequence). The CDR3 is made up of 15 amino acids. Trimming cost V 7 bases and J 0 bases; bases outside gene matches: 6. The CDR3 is CTCTRQGSSAETLYF. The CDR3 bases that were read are TGCACCTGCACCAGACAGGGGTCTAGTGCAGAA.

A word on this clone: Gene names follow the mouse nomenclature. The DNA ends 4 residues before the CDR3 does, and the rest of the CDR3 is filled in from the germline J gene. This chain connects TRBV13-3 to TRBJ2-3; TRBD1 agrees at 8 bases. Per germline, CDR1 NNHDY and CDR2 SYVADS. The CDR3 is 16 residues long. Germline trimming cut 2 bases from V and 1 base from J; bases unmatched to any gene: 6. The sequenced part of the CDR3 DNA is TGTGCCAGCAGTGAGTCCGGGACAGGAGGTGCAGAA. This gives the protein CASSESGTGGAE. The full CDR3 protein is CASSESGTGGAETLYF.

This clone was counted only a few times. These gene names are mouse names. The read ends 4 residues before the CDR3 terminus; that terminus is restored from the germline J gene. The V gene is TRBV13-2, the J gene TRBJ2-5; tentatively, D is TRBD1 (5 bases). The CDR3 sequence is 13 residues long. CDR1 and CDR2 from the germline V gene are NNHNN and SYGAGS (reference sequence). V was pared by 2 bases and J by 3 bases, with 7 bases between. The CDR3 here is CASGEAGQDTQYF. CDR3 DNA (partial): TGTGCCAGCGGTGAGGCAGGGCAAGAC.

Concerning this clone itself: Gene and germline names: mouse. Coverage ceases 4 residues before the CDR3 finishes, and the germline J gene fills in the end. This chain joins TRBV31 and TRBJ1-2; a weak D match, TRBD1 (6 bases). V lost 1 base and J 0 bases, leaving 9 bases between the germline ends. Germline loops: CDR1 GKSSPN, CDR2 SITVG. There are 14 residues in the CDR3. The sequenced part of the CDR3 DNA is TGTGCCTGGAGTCGACAGGTTGCAAACTCC. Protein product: CAWSRQVANS. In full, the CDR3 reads CAWSRQVANSDYTF. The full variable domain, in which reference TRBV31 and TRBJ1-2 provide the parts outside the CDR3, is AQTIHQWPVAEIKAVGSPLSLGCTIKGKSSPNLYWYWQATGGTLQQLFYSITVGQVESVVQLNLSASRPKDDQFILSTEKLLLSHSGFYLCAWSRQVANSDYTFGSGTRLLVI.

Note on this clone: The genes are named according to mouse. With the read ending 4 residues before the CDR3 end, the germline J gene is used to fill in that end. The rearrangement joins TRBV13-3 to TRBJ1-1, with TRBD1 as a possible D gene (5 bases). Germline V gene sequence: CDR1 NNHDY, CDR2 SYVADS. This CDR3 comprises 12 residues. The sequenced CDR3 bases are TGTGCCAGCAGTGTGGGGGAGAGA. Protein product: CASSVGER. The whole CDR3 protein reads CASSVGEREVFF.

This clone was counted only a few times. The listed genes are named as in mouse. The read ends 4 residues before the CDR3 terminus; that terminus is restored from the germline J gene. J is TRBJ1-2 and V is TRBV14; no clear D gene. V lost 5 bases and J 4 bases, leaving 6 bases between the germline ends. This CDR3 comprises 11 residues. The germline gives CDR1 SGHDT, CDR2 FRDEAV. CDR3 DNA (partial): TGTGCCAGCAGCCTTGGCTCC. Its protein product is CASSLGS. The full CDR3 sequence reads CASSLGSDYTF. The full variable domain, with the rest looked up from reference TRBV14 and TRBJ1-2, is EAGVTQSPRYAVLQEGQAVSFWCDPISGHDTLYWYQQPRDQGPQLLVYFRDEAVIDNSQLPSDRFSAVRPKGTNSTLKIQSAKQGDTATYLCASSLGSDYTFGSGTRLLVI.

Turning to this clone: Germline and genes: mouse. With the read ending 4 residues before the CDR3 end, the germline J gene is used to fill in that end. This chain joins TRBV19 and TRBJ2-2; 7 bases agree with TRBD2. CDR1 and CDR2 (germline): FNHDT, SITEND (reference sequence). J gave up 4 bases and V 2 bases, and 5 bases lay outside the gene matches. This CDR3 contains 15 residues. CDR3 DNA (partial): TGTGCCAGCAGTATTTGGGGGGTGTCCACCGGG. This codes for CASSIWGVSTG. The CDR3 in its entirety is CASSIWGVSTGQLYF.

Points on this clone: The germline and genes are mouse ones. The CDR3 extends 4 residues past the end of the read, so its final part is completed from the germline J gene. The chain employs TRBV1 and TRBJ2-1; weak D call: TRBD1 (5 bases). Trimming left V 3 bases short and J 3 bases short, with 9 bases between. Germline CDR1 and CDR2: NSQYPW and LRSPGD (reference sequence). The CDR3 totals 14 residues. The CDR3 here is CTCSAQGVYAEQFF. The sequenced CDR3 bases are TGCACCTGCAGTGCGCAGGGAGTCTATGCT.

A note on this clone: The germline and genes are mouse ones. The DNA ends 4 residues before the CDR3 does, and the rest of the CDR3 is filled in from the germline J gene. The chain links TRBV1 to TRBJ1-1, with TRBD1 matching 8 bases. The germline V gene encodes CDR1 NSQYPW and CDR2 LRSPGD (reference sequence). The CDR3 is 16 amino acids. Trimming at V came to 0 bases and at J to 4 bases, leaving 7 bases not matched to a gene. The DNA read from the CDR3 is TGCACCTGCAGTGCAGAAGGCGACAGGGGTGGCACA. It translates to CTCSAEGDRGGT. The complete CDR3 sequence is CTCSAEGDRGGTEVFF. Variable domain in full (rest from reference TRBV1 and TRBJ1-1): VTLLEQNPRWRLVPRGQAVNLRCILKNSQYPWMSWYQQDLQKQLQWLFTLRSPGDKEVKSLPGADYLATRVTDTELRLQVANMSQGRTLYCTCSAEGDRGGTEVFFGKGTRLTVV.

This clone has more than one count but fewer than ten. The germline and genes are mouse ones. CDR3 residues: CTCSTGSPNYYEQYF. CDR3 DNA (partial): TGCACCTGCAGTACTGGGAGCCCTAATTACTAT. The chain combines TRBV1 with TRBJ2-7, with D tentatively TRBD2 (6 bases). The CDR3 extends 4 residues past the end of the read, so its final part is completed from the germline J gene. V shed 5 bases and J shed 3 bases, with 17 bases lying between them. The CDR3 is 15 residues long. Germline CDR1 is NSQYPW and CDR2 is LRSPGD (reference sequence).